Listed below are T cell receptor beta chains from one sample, sequenced in a study of CD8+CD57+ T cells in acquired aplastic anemia. TCRdb analysed the reads with MiXCR anew, one entry per CDR3 protein. The sample carries 160,000 or so distinct CDR3 sequences, about 45% recorded once. The sequencing input was sorted CD4+, CD8+, or CD8+CD57+ T cells (not recorded which) from PBMCs. The receptors originated from a human donor with aplastic anemia. Both conserved end residues are part of each CDR3. The order of the fields is V gene, clone size, J gene, D gene, CDR3 DNA, CDR3 protein. D genes are given only for firm matches. For some rows the clone size is stated as once, few or many, or as a class when expanded; others skip it.

v_gene: TRBV19
abundance: .
j_gene: TRBJ2-7
d_gene: TRBD1
CDR3nt: TGTGCCAGTAGTCCGGGACAGGGGGGTCGGCAGTACTTC
CDR3aa: CASSPGQGGRQYF

v_gene: TRBV2
abundance: few
j_gene: TRBJ2-7
d_gene: .
CDR3nt: TGTGCCAGCAGTGACTTGGACAGTTCAATCTACGAGCAGTACTTC
CDR3aa: CASSDLDSSIYEQYF

v_gene: TRBV25-1
abundance: .
j_gene: TRBJ2-7
d_gene: .
CDR3nt: TGTGCCAGCGCCCCCGGGACCGCTGCCTACGAGCAGTACTTC
CDR3aa: CASAPGTAAYEQYF

v_gene: TRBV7-2
abundance: many
j_gene: TRBJ2-1
d_gene: TRBD2
CDR3nt: TGTGCCAGCCGACTAGCGGGAGGCAATGAGCAGTTCTTC
CDR3aa: CASRLAGGNEQFF

v_gene: TRBV10-3
abundance: .
j_gene: TRBJ1-2
d_gene: .
CDR3nt: TGTGCCACCCAAGACAGCCTCTATGGCTACACCTTC
CDR3aa: CATQDSLYGYTF

v_gene: TRBV28
abundance: .
j_gene: TRBJ2-1
d_gene: TRBD2
CDR3nt: TGTGCCGAAGGCACTAGCGGGAGGTATGAGCAGTTCTTC
CDR3aa: CAEGTSGRYEQFF

v_gene: TRBV5-1
abundance: many
j_gene: TRBJ2-7
d_gene: TRBD1
CDR3nt: TGCGCCAGCAGCTTAGGGACAGGGCGCTACGAGCAGTACTTC
CDR3aa: CASSLGTGRYEQYF

v_gene: TRBV6-5
abundance: many
j_gene: TRBJ1-3
d_gene: .
CDR3nt: TGTGCCAGCAGTTATGCCTTTGAAAACACCATATATTTT
CDR3aa: CASSYAFENTIYF

v_gene: TRBV7-6
abundance: .
j_gene: TRBJ2-5
d_gene: TRBD2
CDR3nt: TGTGCCAGCAGCCTAGGGGCGGGAGGGTTAGAGACCCAGTACTTC
CDR3aa: CASSLGAGGLETQYF

v_gene: TRBV10-3
abundance: .
j_gene: TRBJ2-7
d_gene: .
CDR3nt: TGTGCCATCAGTGAGTCGGGACGGGAGAGCTCCTACGAGCAGTACTTC
CDR3aa: CAISESGRESSYEQYF

v_gene: TRBV10-3
abundance: .
j_gene: TRBJ2-3
d_gene: .
CDR3nt: TGTGCCAGCAGCCTCTCTCGGGGGATGACGGATACGCAGTATTTT
CDR3aa: CASSLSRGMTDTQYF

v_gene: TRBV12-3/TRBV12-4
abundance: many
j_gene: TRBJ2-7
d_gene: .
CDR3nt: TGTGCCAGCAGGGTAGGACATTCTTCCTACGAGCAGTACTTC
CDR3aa: CASRVGHSSYEQYF

v_gene: TRBV20-1
abundance: .
j_gene: TRBJ2-1
d_gene: .
CDR3nt: TGCAGTGCTTTACAAGGGGGGGGAGAGCAGTTCTTC
CDR3aa: CSALQGGGEQFF

v_gene: TRBV5-1
abundance: many
j_gene: TRBJ1-2
d_gene: .
CDR3nt: TGCGCCAGCAGCTTGGAGGCAGTTGATGGCTACACCTTC
CDR3aa: CASSLEAVDGYTF

v_gene: TRBV7-6
abundance: .
j_gene: TRBJ2-1
d_gene: .
CDR3nt: TGTGCCAGCAGCCCTCCGGGATACAATGAGCAGTTCTTC
CDR3aa: CASSPPGYNEQFF

v_gene: TRBV6-1
abundance: many
j_gene: TRBJ2-7
d_gene: TRBD2
CDR3nt: TGTGCCAGCAGTGAAGGCGCTAGCGGGAGTTTAGAGTCCTACGAGCAGTACTTC
CDR3aa: CASSEGASGSLESYEQYF

v_gene: TRBV21-1
abundance: .
j_gene: TRBJ2-1
d_gene: .
CDR3nt: TGTGCCAGCAGCAAAGGGGGACTAGCGGGAGGGCTCGCGGGCAATGAGCAGTTCTTC
CDR3aa: CASSKGGLAGGLAGNEQFF

v_gene: TRBV19
abundance: .
j_gene: TRBJ1-3
d_gene: .
CDR3nt: TGTGCCAGTAAAAGTCTCGACTCTGGAAACACCATATATTTT
CDR3aa: CASKSLDSGNTIYF

v_gene: TRBV2
abundance: .
j_gene: TRBJ1-5
d_gene: .
CDR3nt: TGTGCCAGCAGTTACTCCCATCGGGGGGCTAGTCGCAATCAGCCCCAGCATTTT
CDR3aa: CASSYSHRGASRNQPQHF

v_gene: TRBV24-1
abundance: many
j_gene: TRBJ2-3
d_gene: .
CDR3nt: TGTGCCACCAGTGAGTCTACAGAGACGCAGTATTTT
CDR3aa: CATSESTETQYF

v_gene: TRBV28
abundance: few
j_gene: TRBJ1-2
d_gene: .
CDR3nt: TGTGCCAGCAGTCCTTCAGGTCCCGCCAGTAATCGCTATGGCTACACCTTC
CDR3aa: CASSPSGPASNRYGYTF

v_gene: TRBV20-1
abundance: once
j_gene: TRBJ1-2
d_gene: .
CDR3nt: TGCAGTGGCGACAGCAACTTATATGGCTACACCTTC
CDR3aa: CSGDSNLYGYTF

v_gene: TRBV29-1
abundance: many
j_gene: TRBJ1-1
d_gene: .
CDR3nt: TGCAGCGTTGAAGATCCAGGCCGCACTGAAGCTTTCTTT
CDR3aa: CSVEDPGRTEAFF

v_gene: TRBV7-2
abundance: .
j_gene: TRBJ2-5
d_gene: TRBD1
CDR3nt: TGTGCCAGCAGCGCATCCGGGACAGCTAAAGAGACCCAGTACTTC
CDR3aa: CASSASGTAKETQYF

v_gene: TRBV19
abundance: many
j_gene: TRBJ1-6
d_gene: TRBD1
CDR3nt: TGTGCCAGTAGTCTCGACAGGGGCAGTTCACCCCTCCACTTT
CDR3aa: CASSLDRGSSPLHF

v_gene: TRBV20-1
abundance: .
j_gene: TRBJ2-3
d_gene: .
CDR3nt: TGCAGTGCTAGGACCGCTGGGGCAGATACGCAGTATTTT
CDR3aa: CSARTAGADTQYF